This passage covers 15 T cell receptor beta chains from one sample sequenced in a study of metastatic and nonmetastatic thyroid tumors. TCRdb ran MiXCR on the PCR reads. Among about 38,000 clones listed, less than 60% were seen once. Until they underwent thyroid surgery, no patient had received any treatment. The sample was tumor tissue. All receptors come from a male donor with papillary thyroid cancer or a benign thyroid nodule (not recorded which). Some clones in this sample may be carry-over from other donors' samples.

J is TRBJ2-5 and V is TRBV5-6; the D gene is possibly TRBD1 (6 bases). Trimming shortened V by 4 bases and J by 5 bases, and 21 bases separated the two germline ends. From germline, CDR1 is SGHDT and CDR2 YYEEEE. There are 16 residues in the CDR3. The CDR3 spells CASSLNLQGVEETQYF. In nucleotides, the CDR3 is TGTGCCAGCAGCCTAAACCTACAGGGCGTAGAGGAGACCCAGTACTTC.

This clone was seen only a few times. DNA for the CDR3: TGTGCCAGCGGTAATTATGGACAGGGAAGAGCCTATGGCTACACCTTC. It translates to CASGNYGQGRAYGYTF. This chain connects TRBV6-2 or TRBV6-3 to TRBJ1-2; 8 bases fit TRBD1. The CDR3 has 16 residues. Germline V gene lookup returns CDR1 MNHEY and CDR2 SVGEGT. V was pared by 8 bases and J by 4 bases, with 15 bases of the junction left unmatched.

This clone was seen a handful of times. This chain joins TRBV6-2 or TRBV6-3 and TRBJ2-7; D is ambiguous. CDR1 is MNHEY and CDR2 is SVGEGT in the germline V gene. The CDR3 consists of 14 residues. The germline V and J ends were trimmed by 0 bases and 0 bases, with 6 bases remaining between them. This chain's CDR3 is CASSYSKLSYEQYF. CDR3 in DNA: TGTGCCAGCAGTTACTCGAAACTCTCCTACGAGCAGTACTTC.

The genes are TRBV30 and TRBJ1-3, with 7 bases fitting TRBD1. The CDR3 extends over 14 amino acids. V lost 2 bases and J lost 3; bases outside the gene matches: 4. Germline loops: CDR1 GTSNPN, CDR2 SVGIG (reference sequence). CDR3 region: CAWSTGVGGNTIYF. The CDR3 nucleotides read TGTGCCTGGAGTACAGGGGTAGGTGGAAACACCATATATTTT.

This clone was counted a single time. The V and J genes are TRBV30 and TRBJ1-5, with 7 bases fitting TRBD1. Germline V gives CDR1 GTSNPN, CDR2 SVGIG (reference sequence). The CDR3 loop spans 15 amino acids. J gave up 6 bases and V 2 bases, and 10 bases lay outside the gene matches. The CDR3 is CAWSLPPTGSQPQHF. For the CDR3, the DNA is TGTGCCTGGAGTCTACCCCCGACAGGGAGTCAGCCCCAGCATTTT. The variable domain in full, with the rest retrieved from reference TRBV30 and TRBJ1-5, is SQTIHQWPATLVQPVGSPLSLECTVEGTSNPNLYWYRQAAGRGLQLLFYSVGIGQISSEVPQNLSASRPQDRQFILSSKKLLLSDSGFYLCAWSLPPTGSQPQHFGDGTRLSIL.

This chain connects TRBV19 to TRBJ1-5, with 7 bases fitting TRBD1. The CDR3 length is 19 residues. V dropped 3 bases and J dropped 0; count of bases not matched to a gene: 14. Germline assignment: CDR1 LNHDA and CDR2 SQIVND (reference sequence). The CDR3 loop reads CASSIVLGGSIYSNQPQHF. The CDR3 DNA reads TGTGCCAGTAGTATTGTGCTAGGGGGCTCAATTTATAGCAATCAGCCCCAGCATTTT.

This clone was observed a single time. CDR3 nucleotides: TGCAGTGCCCCCCGGGACAGGGGATATGGCTACACCTTC. Translation: CSAPRDRGYGYTF. V gene TRBV20-1 combines with J gene TRBJ1-2; 10 bases fit TRBD1. The CDR3 length is 13 residues. After removal of 6 bases from V and 5 bases from J, the junction contained 6 bases not matched to a gene. Germline-derived CDR1 and CDR2 are DFQATT and SNEGSKA (reference sequence).

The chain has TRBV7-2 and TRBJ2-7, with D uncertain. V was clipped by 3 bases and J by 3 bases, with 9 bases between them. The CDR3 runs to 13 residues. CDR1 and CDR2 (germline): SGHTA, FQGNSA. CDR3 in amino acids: CASSLGSYYEQYF. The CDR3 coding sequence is TGTGCCAGCAGCTTGGGTTCCTACTACGAGCAGTACTTC.

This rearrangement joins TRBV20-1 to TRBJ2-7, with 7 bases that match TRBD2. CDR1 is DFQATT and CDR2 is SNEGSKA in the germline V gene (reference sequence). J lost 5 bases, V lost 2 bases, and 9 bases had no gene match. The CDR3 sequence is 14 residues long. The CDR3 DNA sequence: TGCAGTGCTAGAAAGCGGGAATTAGGGGACGAGCAGTACTTC. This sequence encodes CSARKRELGDEQYF.

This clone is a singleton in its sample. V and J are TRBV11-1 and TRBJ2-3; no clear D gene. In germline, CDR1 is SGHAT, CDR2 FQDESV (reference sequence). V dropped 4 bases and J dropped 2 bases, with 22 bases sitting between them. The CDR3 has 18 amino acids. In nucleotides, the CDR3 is TGTGCCAGCAGCTCACCCACCGCCGTAACGCACTTCACAGATACGCAGTATTTT. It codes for CASSSPTAVTHFTDTQYF.

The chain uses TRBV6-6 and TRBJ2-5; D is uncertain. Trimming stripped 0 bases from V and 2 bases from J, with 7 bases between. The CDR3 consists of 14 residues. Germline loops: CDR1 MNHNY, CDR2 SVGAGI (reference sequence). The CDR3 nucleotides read TGTGCCAGCAGTTACTCTTCACAGCAAGAGACCCAGTACTTC. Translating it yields CASSYSSQQETQYF.

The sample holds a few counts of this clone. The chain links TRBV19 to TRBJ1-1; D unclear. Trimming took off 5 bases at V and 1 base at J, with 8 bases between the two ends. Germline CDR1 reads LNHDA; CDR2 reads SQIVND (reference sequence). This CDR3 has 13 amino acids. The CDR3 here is CASSGWENTEAFF. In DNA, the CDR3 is TGTGCCAGTAGTGGGTGGGAGAACACTGAAGCTTTCTTT.

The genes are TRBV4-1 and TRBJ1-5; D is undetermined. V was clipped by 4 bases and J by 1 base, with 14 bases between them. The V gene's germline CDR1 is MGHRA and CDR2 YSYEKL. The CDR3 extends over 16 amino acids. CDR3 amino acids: CASSRTESGSNQPQHF. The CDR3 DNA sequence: TGCGCCAGCAGCCGTACCGAGTCGGGGAGCAATCAGCCCCAGCATTTT.

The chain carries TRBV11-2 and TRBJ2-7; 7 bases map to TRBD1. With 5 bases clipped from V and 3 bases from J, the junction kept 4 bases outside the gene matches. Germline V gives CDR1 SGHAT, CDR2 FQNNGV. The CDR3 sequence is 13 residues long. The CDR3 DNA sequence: TGTGCCAGCAGCCATACAGGGGACTACGAGCAGTACTTC. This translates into CASSHTGDYEQYF.

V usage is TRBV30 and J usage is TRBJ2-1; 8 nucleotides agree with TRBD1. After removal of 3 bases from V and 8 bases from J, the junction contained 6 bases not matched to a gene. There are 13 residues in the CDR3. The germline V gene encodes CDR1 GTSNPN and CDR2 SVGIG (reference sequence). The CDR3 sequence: CAWRGDRPYEQFF. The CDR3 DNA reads TGTGCCTGGAGGGGGGACAGGCCCTATGAGCAGTTCTTC.